Following are 32 T cell receptor beta chains from one sample sequenced in a study of CD8 T cells in ankylosing spondylitis. MiXCR, applied by TCRdb to the 5' RACE reads, yields one record per CDR3 protein. The table has around 330,000 distinct CDR3 sequences, around a tenth seen once. Specimen: blood, either unsorted or a sorted T cell fraction (not recorded which). These receptors were taken from a female donor with ankylosing spondylitis or in good health (not recorded which).

At least ten counts were recorded for this clonotype. The gene calls are TRBV20-1 and TRBJ2-2, with D hard to call. CDR3 length: 14 amino acids. Germline V gene data show CDR1 as DFQATT and CDR2 as SNEGSKA (reference sequence). The V end lost 3 bases, the J end lost 0 bases, and 8 bases lay between the germline ends. CDR3 region: CSARVLPNTGELFF. The CDR3, as DNA: TGCAGTGCTAGGGTACTACCGAACACCGGGGAGCTGTTTTTT.

The V call is TRBV28, the J call TRBJ2-1; TRBD2 agrees at 11 bases. The CDR3 length is 18 residues. V lost 1 base, J lost 8 bases, and 13 bases stayed unmatched. The germline V gene has CDR1 MDHEN and CDR2 SYDVKM. CDR3 sequence (DNA): TGTGCCAGCAGTTTATCCGCCCGGGCTAGCGGGAGGCGGGATGAGCAGTTCTTC. Protein product: CASSLSARASGRRDEQFF.

This clonotype was found many times. The chain employs TRBV5-1 and TRBJ2-7; TRBD1 agrees at 8 bases. CDR1 and CDR2 (germline): SGHRS, YFSETQ. V dropped 0 bases and J dropped 0; count of bases not matched to a gene: 5. The CDR3 consists of 16 residues. CDR3 nucleotide sequence: TGCGCCAGCAGCTTGGGCATGACAGGGGCCTCCTACGAGCAGTACTTC. It translates to CASSLGMTGASYEQYF.

This clonotype was counted ten times or more. The rearrangement uses TRBV20-1 and TRBJ1-1; D perhaps matches TRBD1 (5 bases). There are 13 residues in the CDR3. Trimming cost V 8 bases and J 7 bases, with 20 bases left between them. CDR1 and CDR2 (germline): DFQATT, SNEGSKA (reference sequence). The CDR3 DNA is TGCAGTTCGTCTCGCCGGGGGGTGGGTGAAGCTTTCTTT. Translation: CSSSRRGVGEAFF.

This clonotype was counted a few times. The chain couples TRBV20-1 to TRBJ2-5; D is undetermined. V was trimmed by 0 bases and J by 5 bases, leaving 16 bases between them. The CDR3 spans 15 residues. Germline lookup yields CDR1 DFQATT and CDR2 SNEGSKA (reference sequence). The CDR3 sequence: CSARESLRTPETQYF. The CDR3 DNA follows: TGCAGTGCTAGAGAGTCCCTAAGGACCCCGGAGACCCAGTACTTC.

Comments on this clonotype: An end of the junction does not agree with germline; a read error may underlie this. The V and J genes are TRBV29-1 and TRBJ1-2; D remains ambiguous. CDR1 and CDR2 (germline): SQVTM, ANQGSEA. CDR3 length equals 12 residues. The CDR3 sequence: CSVRRVDYGYAF. The CDR3 coding sequence is TGCAGCGTTAGACGTGTGGACTATGGCTACGCCTTC.

Of note for this clonotype: This may arise from a read error, as a much more abundant clone is one base away. The chain has TRBV12-3 or TRBV12-4 and TRBJ2-1, with D possibly being TRBD2 (6 bases). There are 15 residues in the CDR3. The CDR3 coding sequence is TGTGCCAGCAGCCCTGGGACTGCCTCCTACAATAAGCAGTTCTTC. Amino acids: CASSPGTASYNKQFF.

In its sample, this clonotype was seen a few times. This rearrangement joins TRBV7-2 to TRBJ2-3; D assignment may be TRBD1 or TRBD2 (6 bases each). Looked up from germline, CDR1 is SGHTA and CDR2 is FQGNSA. V was pared by 5 bases and J by 6 bases, with 12 bases between. The CDR3 runs 13 residues. In DNA, the CDR3 is TGTGCCAGCAGCCGGGGGCAGGTGGATACGCAGTATTTT. Translated: CASSRGQVDTQYF.

This clonotype has at least ten counts. The V and J genes are TRBV12-3 or TRBV12-4 and TRBJ1-1; 7 bases are a match to TRBD1. V trimming: 3 bases; J trimming: 4 bases; junction bases outside the gene matches: 2. This CDR3 has 13 amino acids. The CDR3 loop is CASSLTGTTEAFF. CDR3 bases: TGTGCCAGCAGTTTGACAGGGACCACTGAAGCTTTCTTT.

Concerning this clonotype: A read error is possible here, since a much larger clone lies one base away. J is TRBJ2-3 and V is TRBV29-1; D possibly corresponds to TRBD2 (6 bases). The CDR3 consists of 15 residues. Trimming removed 6 bases from V and 0 bases from J, with 16 bases in between. Germline V gene lookup returns CDR1 SQVTM and CDR2 ANQGSEA. Written as DNA, the CDR3 is TGCAGCGTGCCCTTCAGCGGGCTGAGCACAGATACGCAGTATTTT. Translation gives CSVPFSGLSTDTQYF.

The chain links TRBV9 to TRBJ1-1, with a weak D call TRBD1 (5 bases). Trimming stripped 2 bases from V and 3 bases from J, with 11 bases between. The V gene's germline CDR1 is SGDLS and CDR2 YYNGEE. This CDR3 is 14 amino acids long. CDR3 amino acids: CASSVGLLDTEAFF. The CDR3 region has the DNA TGTGCCAGCAGCGTGGGACTCTTGGACACTGAAGCTTTCTTT.

In this sample, this clonotype turned up many times. V is TRBV6-1 and J is TRBJ1-6; D might be TRBD1 (5 bases). Trimming took off 7 bases at V and 5 bases at J, with 18 bases between the two ends. In germline, CDR1 is MNHNS, CDR2 SASEGT. This CDR3 is built from 16 residues. The DNA of the CDR3 is TGTGCCAGCAAACAGGATCTTCGATATAATAATTCACCCCTCCACTTT. Translation gives CASKQDLRYNNSPLHF.

This clonotype was observed at least ten times. The CDR3 coding sequence is TGCGCCAGCAGCTTGAAGAGGGGGTCGAACACCGGGGAGCTGTTTTTT. Residues: CASSLKRGSNTGELFF. The J gene is TRBJ2-2, the V gene TRBV5-1; TRBD1 is a possible D gene (6 bases). V was trimmed by 1 base and J by 0 bases, leaving 10 bases between them. The CDR3 extends over 16 amino acids. CDR1 is SGHRS, CDR2 YFSETQ, per germline. Using reference TRBV5-1 and TRBJ2-2 for the parts outside the CDR3, the full variable domain is KAGVTQTPRYLIKTRGQQVTLSCSPISGHRSVSWYQQTPGQGLQFLFEYFSETQRNKGNFPGRFSGRQFSNSRSEMNVSTLELGDSALYLCASSLKRGSNTGELFFGEGSRLTVL.

At least ten counts were recorded for this clonotype. The genes are TRBV5-1 and TRBJ2-1; D gene uncertain. V lost 4 bases and J 10 bases, leaving 9 bases between the germline ends. The CDR3 contains 11 residues. CDR1 and CDR2 from the germline V gene are SGHRS and YFSETQ. CDR3 bases: TGCGCCAGCAGCAACCTAAGAGAGCAGTTCTTC. It is translated as CASSNLREQFF.

As for this clonotype: A much larger clone sits a single nucleotide away, making a read error possible. This sequence joins TRBV10-3 and TRBJ2-3, with a tentative D call TRBD1 (6 bases). Germline V lookup: CDR1 ENHRY, CDR2 SYGVKD. This CDR3 spans 16 amino acids. The CDR3 DNA follows: TGTGCCATCAGTGATAGGGTCGGACAGATCACAGATACGCTGTATTTT. Amino acids: CAISDRVGQITDTLYF.

The chain recombines TRBV20-1 with TRBJ2-1; D not resolved. CDR3 length: 10 amino acids. Trimming stripped 3 bases from V and 8 bases from J, with 5 bases between. Germline V gives CDR1 DFQATT, CDR2 SNEGSKA (reference sequence). CDR3 residues: CSARWDEQFF. The CDR3, as DNA: TGCAGTGCTAGGTGGGATGAGCAGTTCTTC.

The rearrangement uses TRBV28 and TRBJ1-1, with D possibly being TRBD1 (5 bases). CDR3 length: 13 residues. Germline CDR1 MDHEN, CDR2 SYDVKM. Trimming removed 5 bases from V and 3 bases from J, with 10 bases in between. CDR3 region: CASSILGDTEAFF. CDR3 sequence (DNA): TGTGCCAGCAGTATCTTAGGGGACACTGAAGCTTTCTTT.

The rearrangement links TRBV12-3 or TRBV12-4 to TRBJ2-6; 11 bases are a match to TRBD1. The CDR3 totals 20 residues. V was pared by 6 bases and J by 1 base, with 14 bases of the junction left unmatched. CDR3 sequence: CASSQDRGRWGFSGANVLTF. DNA of the CDR3: TGTGCCAGCAGCCAGGACAGGGGGCGTTGGGGTTTTTCTGGGGCCAACGTCCTGACTTTC.

Many counts were recorded for this clonotype. The rearrangement uses TRBV25-1 and TRBJ2-7; 9 positions agree with TRBD1. The germline gives CDR1 MGHDK, CDR2 SYGVNS. V was pared by 3 bases and J by 4 bases, with 10 bases of the junction left unmatched. The CDR3 runs to 16 residues. In nucleotides, the CDR3 is TGTGCCAGCAGTGACTCGACCGGGACAGGGCCATACGAGCAGTACTTC. Encoded protein: CASSDSTGTGPYEQYF.

Concerning this clonotype itself: This may arise from a read error, as a much more abundant clone is one base away. The V call is TRBV7-2, the J call TRBJ2-1, with D possibly called TRBD1 or TRBD2 (6 bases each). Germline values: CDR1 SGHTA, CDR2 FQGNSA. The CDR3 loop spans 15 amino acids. The CDR3 spells CASSPWGAANNEHFF. Written as DNA, the CDR3 is TGTGCCAGCAGCCCCTGGGGGGCCGCTAACAATGAGCATTTCTTC.

This clonotype has a count of ten or more. The genes are TRBV4-3 and TRBJ2-2; D gene unclear. The CDR3 has 14 amino acids. Germline V gene data show CDR1 as LGHNA and CDR2 as YSLEER. V was trimmed by 0 bases and J by 1 base, leaving 3 bases between them. This CDR3 reads CASSQEGNTGELFF. In DNA form, the CDR3 reads TGCGCCAGCAGCCAAGAGGGGAACACCGGGGAGCTGTTTTTT.

V and J are TRBV5-1 and TRBJ2-3; no definite D call. The CDR3 spans 14 residues. CDR1 and CDR2 (germline): SGHRS, YFSETQ. Trimming cost V 6 bases and J 0 bases, with 11 bases left between them. CDR3 amino acids: CASTGGWSTDTQYF. As DNA, the CDR3 is TGCGCCAGCACCGGCGGCTGGAGCACAGATACGCAGTATTTT.

The sample holds many counts of this clonotype. The chain links TRBV20-1 to TRBJ1-2; TRBD1 matches 7 bases. This CDR3 comprises 12 residues. The V gene end was trimmed by 8 bases and the J gene end by 8 bases; junction bases not matched to a gene: 11. Germline V gene data show CDR1 as DFQATT and CDR2 as SNEGSKA (reference sequence). Here the CDR3 DNA reads TGCAGTTTGTACAGGGGAACGGAAGGCTACACCTTC. Translation gives CSLYRGTEGYTF.

The V call is TRBV3-1, the J call TRBJ2-1, with 12 bases that match TRBD2. The CDR3 runs to 18 residues. Trimming removed 10 bases from V and 7 bases from J; junction bases left unmatched: 20. Germline V lookup: CDR1 LGHDT, CDR2 YNNKEL (reference sequence). CDR3 sequence (DNA): TGTGCCATCTGGCCCACTAGCGGGGGGCCTCGCGAGGGTAATGAGCAGTTCTTC. Protein: CAIWPTSGGPREGNEQFF.

Ten or more counts support this clonotype. The chain has TRBV5-1 and TRBJ2-3; D may be TRBD1 (6 bases). Trimming shortened V by 0 bases and J by 5 bases, and 13 bases separated the two germline ends. In germline, CDR1 is SGHRS, CDR2 YFSETQ. The CDR3 sequence is 15 residues long. The chain's CDR3 is CASSLVRTVGDTQYF. The CDR3 coding sequence is TGCGCCAGCAGCTTGGTAAGGACAGTTGGAGATACGCAGTATTTT. The full variable domain, in which reference TRBV5-1 and TRBJ2-3 provide the parts outside the CDR3, is KAGVTQTPRYLIKTRGQQVTLSCSPISGHRSVSWYQQTPGQGLQFLFEYFSETQRNKGNFPGRFSGRQFSNSRSEMNVSTLELGDSALYLCASSLVRTVGDTQYFGPGTRLTVL.

This clonotype was counted a single time. One junction end does not reproduce the germline sequence, and a read error may be involved. The chain employs TRBV28 and TRBJ1-5, with 7 bases aligning to TRBD1. The germline gives CDR1 MDHEN, CDR2 SYDVKM. CDR3 length: 13 amino acids. The CDR3 DNA is TGTGCCTCCTTATGGGGGACAGATCAGCCCCAGCCTTTT. As protein: CASLWGTDQPQPF.

This clonotype was counted at least ten times. The genes are TRBV7-9 and TRBJ1-6, with TRBD1 matching 12 bases. The V and J ends lost 5 bases and 2 bases, in that order; junction bases with no gene match: 4. Germline CDR1 is SEHNR and CDR2 is FQNEAQ (reference sequence). The CDR3 covers 17 residues. The CDR3 region has the DNA TGTGCCAGCAGCCCGGGACAGGGGGCGACCTATAATTCACCCCTCCACTTT. Translating it yields CASSPGQGATYNSPLHF.

This clonotype was observed many times. This sequence joins TRBV7-9 and TRBJ1-1; D unresolved. V was cut by 1 base and J by 1 base, with 10 bases left in between. The CDR3 loop spans 15 amino acids. Germline V lookup: CDR1 SEHNR, CDR2 FQNEAQ (reference sequence). The CDR3 DNA reads TGTGCCAGCAGCTTAGGTTGGAGGGAGAACACTGAAGCTTTCTTT. This codes for CASSLGWRENTEAFF.

This rearrangement joins TRBV6-1 to TRBJ1-2, with D possibly TRBD1 on 6 matching bases. V was clipped by 6 bases and J by 4 bases, with 15 bases between them. This CDR3 comprises 14 residues. Germline loops: CDR1 MNHNS, CDR2 SASEGT. CDR3 sequence reads: CASRPLRGVYGYTF. DNA for the CDR3: TGTGCCAGCAGACCCCTCAGGGGCGTCTATGGCTACACCTTC.

This clonotype was seen many times. J is TRBJ2-1 and V is TRBV18; 8 bases line up with TRBD1. Unmatched junction bases numbered 6, after V lost 3 bases and J lost 5 bases. CDR3 length equals 15 residues. Per the germline V gene, CDR1 is KGHSH and CDR2 is LQKENI. The CDR3 region has the DNA TGTGCCAGCTCACCCCCGGACAGGGTTAACAATGAGCAGTTCTTC. Its protein is CASSPPDRVNNEQFF.

This clonotype occurred many times. The rearrangement joins TRBV5-1 to TRBJ1-4; 7 nucleotides align to TRBD1. Germline V gives CDR1 SGHRS, CDR2 YFSETQ. This CDR3 spans 15 amino acids. With 3 bases clipped from V and 8 bases from J, the junction kept 10 bases outside the gene matches. The CDR3 region has the DNA TGCGCCAGCAGCTGGGCCCAAAGAGGGGGCGAAAAACTGTTTTTT. As protein: CASSWAQRGGEKLFF.

There are many counts of this clonotype. This chain links TRBV11-1 with TRBJ2-3, with 8 nucleotides matching TRBD2. Trimming cost V 2 bases and J 4 bases; bases outside gene matches: 14. Germline CDR1 is SGHAT and CDR2 is FQDESV (reference sequence). This CDR3 comprises 18 residues. The CDR3 spells CASSLSTSGLLMADTQYF. Written as DNA, the CDR3 is TGTGCCAGCAGCTTAAGCACTAGCGGCCTCCTTATGGCAGATACGCAGTATTTT.